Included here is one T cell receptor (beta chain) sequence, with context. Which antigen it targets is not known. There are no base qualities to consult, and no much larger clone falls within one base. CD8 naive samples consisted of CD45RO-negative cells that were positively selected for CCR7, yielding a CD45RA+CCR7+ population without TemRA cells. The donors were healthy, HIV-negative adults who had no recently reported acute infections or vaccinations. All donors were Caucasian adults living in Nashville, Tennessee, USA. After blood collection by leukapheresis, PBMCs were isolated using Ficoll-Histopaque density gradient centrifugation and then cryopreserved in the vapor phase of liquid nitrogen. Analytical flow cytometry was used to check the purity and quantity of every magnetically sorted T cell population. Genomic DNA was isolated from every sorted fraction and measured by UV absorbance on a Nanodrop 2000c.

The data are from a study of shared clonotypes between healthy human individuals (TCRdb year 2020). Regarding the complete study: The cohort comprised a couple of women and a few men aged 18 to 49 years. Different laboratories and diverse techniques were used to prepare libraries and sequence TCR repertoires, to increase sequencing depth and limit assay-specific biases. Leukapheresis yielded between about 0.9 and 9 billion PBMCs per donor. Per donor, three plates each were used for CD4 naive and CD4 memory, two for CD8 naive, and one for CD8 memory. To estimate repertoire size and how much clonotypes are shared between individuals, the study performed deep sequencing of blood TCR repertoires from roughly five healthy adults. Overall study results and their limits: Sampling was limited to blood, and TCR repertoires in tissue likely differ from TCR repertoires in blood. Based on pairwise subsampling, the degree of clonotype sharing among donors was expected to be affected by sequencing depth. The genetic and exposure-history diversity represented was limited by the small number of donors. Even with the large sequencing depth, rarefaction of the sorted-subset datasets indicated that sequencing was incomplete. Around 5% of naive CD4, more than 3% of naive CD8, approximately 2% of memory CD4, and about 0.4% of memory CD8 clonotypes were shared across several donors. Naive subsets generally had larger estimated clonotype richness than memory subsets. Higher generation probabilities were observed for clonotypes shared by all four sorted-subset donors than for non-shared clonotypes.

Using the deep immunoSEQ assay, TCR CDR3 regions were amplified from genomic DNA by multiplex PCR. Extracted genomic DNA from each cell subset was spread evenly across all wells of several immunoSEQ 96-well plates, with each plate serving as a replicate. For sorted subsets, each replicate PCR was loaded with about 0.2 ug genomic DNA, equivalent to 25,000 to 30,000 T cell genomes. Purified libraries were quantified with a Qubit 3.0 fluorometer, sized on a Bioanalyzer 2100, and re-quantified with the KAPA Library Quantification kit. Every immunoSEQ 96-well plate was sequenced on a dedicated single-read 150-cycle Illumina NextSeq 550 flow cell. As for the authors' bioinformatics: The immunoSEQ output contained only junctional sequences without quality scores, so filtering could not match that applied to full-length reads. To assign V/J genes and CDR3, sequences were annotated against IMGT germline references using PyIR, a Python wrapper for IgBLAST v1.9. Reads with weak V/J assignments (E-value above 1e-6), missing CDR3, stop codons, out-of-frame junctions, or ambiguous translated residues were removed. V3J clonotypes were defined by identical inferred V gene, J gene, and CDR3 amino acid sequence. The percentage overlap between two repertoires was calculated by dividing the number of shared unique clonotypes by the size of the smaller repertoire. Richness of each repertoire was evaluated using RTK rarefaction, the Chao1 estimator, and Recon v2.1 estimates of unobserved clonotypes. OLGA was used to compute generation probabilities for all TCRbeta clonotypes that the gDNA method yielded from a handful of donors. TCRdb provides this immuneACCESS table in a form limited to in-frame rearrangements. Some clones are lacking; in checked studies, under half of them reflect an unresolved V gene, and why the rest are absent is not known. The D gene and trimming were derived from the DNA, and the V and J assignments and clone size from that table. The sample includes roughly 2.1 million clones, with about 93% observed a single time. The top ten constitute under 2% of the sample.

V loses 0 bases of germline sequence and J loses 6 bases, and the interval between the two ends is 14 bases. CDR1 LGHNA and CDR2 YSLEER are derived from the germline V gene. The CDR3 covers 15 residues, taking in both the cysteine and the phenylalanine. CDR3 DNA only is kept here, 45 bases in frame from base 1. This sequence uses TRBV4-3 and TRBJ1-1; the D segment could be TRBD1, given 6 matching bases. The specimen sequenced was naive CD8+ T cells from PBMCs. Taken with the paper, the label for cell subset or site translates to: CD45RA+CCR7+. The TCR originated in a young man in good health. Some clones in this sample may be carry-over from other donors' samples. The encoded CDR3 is CASSQDPFDRPEAFF. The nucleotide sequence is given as TGCGCCAGCAGCCAAGATCCCTTCGACAGGCCTGAAGCTTTCTTT.